Below are 18 T cell receptor beta chains sequenced from a single sample in a study of T cells in Graves' hyperthyroidism and ophthalmopathy (dated by TCRdb to about 2019). The method behind the library was multiplex PCR. Sequencing was carried out with an Illumina HiSeq 2000. TCR beta CDR3 regions were amplified from RNA transcripts. The first round of RT-PCR for the TCR CDR3 was performed with the HTBI primer set and the Qiagen OneStep RT-PCR kit. TCRdb applied fastp at Q25 and MiXCR to the public reads, then kept only in-frame beta chains. Every CDR3 protein is listed once, alongside the most common genes and DNA of its rows. This sample lists over 500,000 distinct CDR3 sequences; 11% to 15% were detected once. The ten biggest clones cover over 11% of the sample. The sample consisted of blood. All receptors come from a woman aged 35 to 49 with Graves' hyperthyroidism.

This chain connects TRBV19 to TRBJ2-5, with TRBD1 as a possible D gene (5 bases). The germline gives CDR1 LNHDA, CDR2 SQIVND (reference sequence). The CDR3 has 14 amino acids. V was cut by 5 bases and J by 5 bases, with 15 bases left in between. DNA of the CDR3: TGTGCCAGTAGTCCCCAGACAGCTCCGGAGACCCAGTACTTC. Its translation: CASSPQTAPETQYF. The entire variable domain, with the rest obtained from reference TRBV19 and TRBJ2-5, is as follows: DGGITQSPKYLFRKEGQNVTLSCEQNLNHDAMYWYRQDPGQGLRLIYYSQIVNDFQKGDIAEGYSVSREKKESFPLTVTSAQKNPTAFYLCASSPQTAPETQYFGPGTRLLVL.

V is TRBV7-3 and J is TRBJ2-5; 15 positions match TRBD2. The ends lost 4 bases at V and 5 bases at J; junction bases unmatched: 5. The V gene's germline CDR1 is SGHTA and CDR2 FQGTGA. CDR3 length equals 16 residues. Here the CDR3 reads CASSWGLAGGGETQYF. In DNA form, the CDR3 reads TGTGCCAGCAGCTGGGGACTAGCGGGAGGCGGGGAGACCCAGTACTTC.

To note about this clonotype: Given a much more abundant clone one base away, this may be a read error. This chain connects TRBV7-2 to TRBJ2-2, with a weak D call TRBD2 (6 bases). The CDR3 runs to 16 residues. Germline CDR1 reads SGHTA; CDR2 reads FQGNSA. The CDR3 region has the DNA TGTGTCAGCAGCTCAATGGGACTCTACGGCACCGGGGAGCTGTTTTTT. Its protein product is CVSSSMGLYGTGELFF. Filled out from reference TRBV7-2 and TRBJ2-2, the complete variable domain reads GAGVSQSPSNKVTEKGKDVELRCDPISGHTALYWYRQSLGQGLEFLIYFQGNSAPDKSGLPSDRFSAERTGGSVSTLTIQRTQQEDSAVYLCVSSSMGLYGTGELFFGEGSRLTVL.

Many counts were recorded for this clonotype. This rearrangement joins TRBV11-2 to TRBJ2-7; 13 bases agree with TRBD2. This CDR3 comprises 16 residues. J was trimmed by 5 bases and V by 5 bases; bases with no gene match: 9. Germline V gives CDR1 SGHAT, CDR2 FQNNGV. The chain's CDR3 is CASSLGLAGDINEQYF. DNA of the CDR3: TGTGCCAGCAGCCTCGGACTAGCGGGAGATATCAACGAGCAGTACTTC.

This clonotype has a count of ten or more. The CDR3 protein is CASRSPVGLHTEAFF. CDR3 DNA: TGTGCCAGCAGGAGCCCAGTCGGGTTGCACACTGAAGCTTTCTTT. The chain links TRBV28 to TRBJ1-1; D unclear. There are 15 residues in the CDR3. CDR1 is MDHEN and CDR2 is SYDVKM in the germline V gene. V lost 6 bases to trimming and J lost 3 bases, with 17 bases between them.

This clonotype was seen at least ten times. The rearrangement uses TRBV28 and TRBJ2-7; the D is unclear. Germline V gene sequence: CDR1 MDHEN, CDR2 SYDVKM. There are 15 residues in the CDR3. V was pared by 3 bases and J by 7 bases, with 19 bases between. CDR3 in amino acids: CASSFYGAGDREQYF. CDR3 bases: TGTGCCAGCAGTTTTTATGGCGCAGGAGATCGGGAGCAGTACTTC.

This clonotype showed up many times. The gene calls are TRBV27 and TRBJ1-6; unclear D gene. The length of the CDR3 is 15 residues. Germline loops: CDR1 MNHEY, CDR2 SMNVEV (reference sequence). V shed 5 bases and J shed 9 bases, with 17 bases lying between them. The CDR3 sequence: CASSPSEARGSPLHF. The CDR3 bases are TGTGCCAGCAGTCCCTCCGAGGCACGGGGTTCACCCCTCCACTTT.

The table lists this clonotype with many counts. J is TRBJ2-1 and V is TRBV20-1; TRBD2 matches at 10 bases. Per the germline V gene, CDR1 is DFQATT and CDR2 is SNEGSKA (reference sequence). The ends lost 5 bases at V and 5 bases at J; junction bases unmatched: 6. The CDR3 loop spans 14 amino acids. The CDR3 loop reads CSAQLLAGNNEQFF. As DNA, the CDR3 is TGCAGTGCTCAACTACTAGCGGGAAACAATGAGCAGTTCTTC.

This clonotype has a single count. This may come from a read error, since a much larger clone is one base off. The rearrangement joins TRBV29-1 to TRBJ2-5; no clear D gene. Trimming stripped 7 bases from V and 5 bases from J, with 14 bases between. Germline lookup yields CDR1 SQVTM and CDR2 ANQGSEA. CDR3 size: 12 residues. The CDR3 loop is CSGSTCGETQYF. The CDR3 DNA reads TGCAGCGGATCGACTTGTGGGGAGACCCAGTACTTC.

The V gene is TRBV7-9, the J gene TRBJ2-1; no definite D call. Germline V gene sequence: CDR1 SEHNR, CDR2 FQNEAQ (reference sequence). The CDR3 has 12 residues. V was shortened by 5 bases and J by 9 bases, with 11 bases between the two germline ends. The CDR3 sequence is CASSNSAGEQFF. The CDR3 nucleotides read TGTGCCAGCAGCAACAGTGCTGGTGAGCAGTTCTTC. Full variable domain (outside the CDR3, taken from reference TRBV7-9 and TRBJ2-1): DTGVSQNPRHKITKRGQNVTFRCDPISEHNRLYWYRQTLGQGPEFLTYFQNEAQLEKSRLLSDRFSAERPKGSFSTLEIQRTEQGDSAMYLCASSNSAGEQFFGPGTRLTVL.

The rearrangement links TRBV4-1 to TRBJ2-6; D is unresolved. Germline V gene lookup returns CDR1 MGHRA and CDR2 YSYEKL. This CDR3 comprises 17 residues. V was clipped by 0 bases and J by 0 bases, with 9 bases between them. CDR3 in amino acids: CASSQDAYNSGANVLTF. Here the CDR3 DNA reads TGCGCCAGCAGCCAAGACGCATACAACTCTGGGGCCAACGTCCTGACTTTC.

This sequence joins TRBV29-1 and TRBJ2-2; TRBD2 aligns across 7 bases. The CDR3 sequence is 14 residues long. V lost 6 bases, J lost 2 bases, and 6 bases stayed unmatched. In germline, CDR1 is SQVTM, CDR2 ANQGSEA. CDR3 sequence (DNA): TGCAGCGTCTCGGGGGAGGGAAACACCGGGGAGCTGTTTTTT. Protein product: CSVSGEGNTGELFF.

This clonotype was observed a few times. This chain links TRBV28 with TRBJ1-5; TRBD1 matches 11 bases. The junction had 6 bases not matched to a gene; V was cut back by 3 bases and J by 5 bases. CDR3 length: 16 amino acids. Per germline, CDR1 MDHEN and CDR2 SYDVKM. The CDR3 nucleotides are TGTGCCAGCAGTTTTCTTGGACAGGGGGCGGATCAGCCCCAGCATTTT. Residues: CASSFLGQGADQPQHF.

This clonotype has just a few counts. Compared with germline, one end of the junction differs, possibly owing to a read error. This chain links TRBV28 with TRBJ1-5; a weak D match, TRBD1 (6 bases). Germline-derived CDR1 and CDR2 are MDHEN and SYDVKM. The CDR3 loop spans 15 amino acids. The CDR3 sequence: CTSSQQGSSNQPQHF. The CDR3 DNA follows: TGTACCAGCAGTCAACAGGGTAGTAGCAATCAGCCCCAGCATTTT.

This clonotype was counted at least ten times. The V and J genes are TRBV6-2 or TRBV6-3 and TRBJ2-1, with a tentative D call TRBD2 (6 bases). In germline, CDR1 is MNHEY, CDR2 SVGEGT. This CDR3 is 15 amino acids long. With 7 bases removed from V and 3 bases from J, the gap between germline ends came to 16 bases. The CDR3 DNA reads as TGTGCCAGCACCAACGCCGGGAGTAGCTACAATGAGCAGTTCTTC. It is translated as CASTNAGSSYNEQFF.

Comment on this clonotype: The junction does not match germline at one end; this may be a read error. The rearrangement links TRBV5-1 to TRBJ1-3; D is uncertain. The CDR3 has 13 residues. In germline, CDR1 is SGHRS, CDR2 YFSETQ. The CDR3, as DNA: TGTGCCAGCAGCTTAGTTAGGGCGGACACCATATATTTT. Translating gives CASSLVRADTIYF.

The V and J genes are TRBV15 and TRBJ2-1; no reliable D call. The CDR3 loop spans 15 amino acids. Germline V gives CDR1 LNHNV, CDR2 YYDKDF (reference sequence). The V gene lost 1 base and the J gene lost 5 bases, with 12 bases spanning the gap. CDR3 in amino acids: CATSRGLGGNNEQFF. As DNA, the CDR3 is TGTGCCACCAGCAGAGGCTTAGGCGGCAACAATGAGCAGTTCTTC.

There are a few counts of this clonotype. Written as DNA, the CDR3 is TGTGCCAGCAGCATCCAAGGAGCCGGAAGGGGCTACACCTTC. Protein sequence: CASSIQGAGRGYTF. The chain joins TRBV7-9 to TRBJ1-2; unclear D gene. The CDR3 is 14 residues long. The V gene's germline CDR1 is SEHNR and CDR2 FQNEAQ (reference sequence). V gave up 5 bases and J gave up 8 bases, with 18 bases separating them.